This T cell receptor beta chain was sequenced in a study of blood T cell repertoires in COVID-19. Overall study context: Material from acute and convalescent COVID-19 was sourced from the United States, Italy and Spain. PBMCs, B-cell-depleted T cells, or T cells were the source of the cDNA or gDNA that made up the material.

The CDR3 is made up of 15 amino acids. Deletions cut 4 bases from V and 4 bases from J, with 17 bases between. The germline gives CDR1 SGDLS, CDR2 YYNGEE. How the authors handled the data: Amplification of reference gene primers was used by the study to estimate nucleated cell counts. Sequencing was performed with immunoSEQ multiplex PCR; in TCRdb, only in-frame clones are kept and a portion is missing. The V and J calls and clone size were taken over from that table, and D and trimming were inferred from the DNA. The data show 180,000 or so clones, roughly four fifths seen once. The chain is built from TRBV9 and TRBJ2-5, with D perhaps matching TRBD2 (7 bases). The TCR comes from a middle-aged man who had recovered from COVID-19. The sample taken for sequencing was peripheral blood. The CDR3 coding sequence is TGTGCCAGCAGCCCCCCCAGGGGAGGGCGAGAGACCCAGTACTTC. Translating gives CASSPPRGGRETQYF.